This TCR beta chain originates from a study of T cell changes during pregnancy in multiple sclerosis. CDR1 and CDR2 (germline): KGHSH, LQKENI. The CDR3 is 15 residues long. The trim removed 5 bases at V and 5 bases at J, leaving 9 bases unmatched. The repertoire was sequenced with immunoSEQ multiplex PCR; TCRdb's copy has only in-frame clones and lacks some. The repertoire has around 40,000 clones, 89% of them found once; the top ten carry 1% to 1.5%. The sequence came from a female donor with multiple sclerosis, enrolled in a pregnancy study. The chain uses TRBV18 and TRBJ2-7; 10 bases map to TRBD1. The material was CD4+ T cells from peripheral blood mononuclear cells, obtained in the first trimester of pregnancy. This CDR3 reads CASSFWTGGTDEQYF. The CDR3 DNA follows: TGTGCCAGCTCATTCTGGACAGGGGGGACCGACGAGCAGTACTTC.